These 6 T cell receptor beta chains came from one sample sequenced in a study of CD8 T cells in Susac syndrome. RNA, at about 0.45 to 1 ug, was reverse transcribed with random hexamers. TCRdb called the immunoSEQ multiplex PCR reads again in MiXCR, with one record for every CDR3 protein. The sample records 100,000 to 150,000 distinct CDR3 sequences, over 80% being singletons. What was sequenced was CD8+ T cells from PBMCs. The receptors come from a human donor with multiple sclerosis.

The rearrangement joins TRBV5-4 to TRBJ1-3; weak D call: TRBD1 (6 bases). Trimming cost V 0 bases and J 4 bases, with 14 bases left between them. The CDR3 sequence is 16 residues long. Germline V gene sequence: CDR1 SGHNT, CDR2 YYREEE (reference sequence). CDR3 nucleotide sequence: TGTGCCAGCAGCTTGGGAACCGGGGGGGCCGGAAACACCATATATTTT. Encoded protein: CASSLGTGGAGNTIYF.

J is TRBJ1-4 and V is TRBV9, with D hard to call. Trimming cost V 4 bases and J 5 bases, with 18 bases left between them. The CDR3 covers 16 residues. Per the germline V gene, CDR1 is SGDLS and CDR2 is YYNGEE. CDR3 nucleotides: TGTGCCAGCAGCCCAATGCACGGACTCGCAAATGAAAAACTGTTTTTT. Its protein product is CASSPMHGLANEKLFF.

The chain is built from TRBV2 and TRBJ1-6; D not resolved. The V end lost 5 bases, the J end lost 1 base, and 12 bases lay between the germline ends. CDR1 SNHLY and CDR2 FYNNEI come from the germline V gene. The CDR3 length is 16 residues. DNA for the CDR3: TGTGCCAGCAGTTGGCCCGGGGAGTCCTATAATTCACCCCTCCACTTT. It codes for CASSWPGESYNSPLHF.

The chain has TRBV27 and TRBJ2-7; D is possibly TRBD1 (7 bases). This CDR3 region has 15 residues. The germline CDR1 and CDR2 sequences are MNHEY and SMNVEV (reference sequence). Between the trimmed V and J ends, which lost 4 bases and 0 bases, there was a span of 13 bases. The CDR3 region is CASSSNRGLSYEQYF. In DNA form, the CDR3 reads TGTGCCAGCAGTTCGAACAGGGGACTCTCCTACGAGCAGTACTTC.

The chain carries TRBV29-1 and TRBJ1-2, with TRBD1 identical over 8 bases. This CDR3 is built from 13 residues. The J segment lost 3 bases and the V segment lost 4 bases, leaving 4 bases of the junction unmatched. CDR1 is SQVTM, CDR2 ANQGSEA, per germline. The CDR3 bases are TGCAGCGTTGCGACAGGGGTGGACTATGGCTACACCTTC. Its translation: CSVATGVDYGYTF.

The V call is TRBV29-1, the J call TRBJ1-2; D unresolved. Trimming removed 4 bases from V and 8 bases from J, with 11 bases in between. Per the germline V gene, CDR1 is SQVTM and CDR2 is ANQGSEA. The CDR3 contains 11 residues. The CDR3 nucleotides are TGCAGCGTTGTGGGTGGGCTGGGCTACACCTTC. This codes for CSVVGGLGYTF.